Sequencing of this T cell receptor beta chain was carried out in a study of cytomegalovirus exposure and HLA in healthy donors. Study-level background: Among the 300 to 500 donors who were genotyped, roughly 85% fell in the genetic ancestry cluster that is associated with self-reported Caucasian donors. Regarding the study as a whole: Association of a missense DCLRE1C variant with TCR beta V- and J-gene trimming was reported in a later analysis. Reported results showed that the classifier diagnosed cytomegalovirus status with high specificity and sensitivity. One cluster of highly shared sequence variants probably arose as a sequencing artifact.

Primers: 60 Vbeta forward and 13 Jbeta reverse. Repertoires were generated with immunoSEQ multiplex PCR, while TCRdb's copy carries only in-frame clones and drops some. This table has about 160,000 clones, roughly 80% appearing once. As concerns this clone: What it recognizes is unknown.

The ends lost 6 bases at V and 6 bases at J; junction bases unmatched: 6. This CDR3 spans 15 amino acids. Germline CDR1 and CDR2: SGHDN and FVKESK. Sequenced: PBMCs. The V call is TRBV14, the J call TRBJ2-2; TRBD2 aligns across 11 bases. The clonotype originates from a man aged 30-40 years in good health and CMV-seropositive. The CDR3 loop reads CASSLAGGPPGELFF. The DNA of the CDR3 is TGTGCCAGCAGTCTAGCGGGGGGTCCCCCCGGGGAGCTGTTTTTT.